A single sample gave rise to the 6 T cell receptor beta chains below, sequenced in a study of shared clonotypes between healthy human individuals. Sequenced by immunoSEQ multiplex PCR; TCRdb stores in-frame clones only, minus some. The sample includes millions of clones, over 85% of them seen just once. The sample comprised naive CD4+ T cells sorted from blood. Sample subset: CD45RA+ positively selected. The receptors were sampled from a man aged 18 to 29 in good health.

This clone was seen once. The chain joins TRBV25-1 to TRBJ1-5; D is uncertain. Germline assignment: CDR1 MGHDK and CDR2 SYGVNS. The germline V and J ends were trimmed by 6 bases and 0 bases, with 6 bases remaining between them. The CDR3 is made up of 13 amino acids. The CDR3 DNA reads TGTGCCAGCAGGTTAAATAGCAATCAGCCCCAGCATTTT. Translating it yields CASRLNSNQPQHF.

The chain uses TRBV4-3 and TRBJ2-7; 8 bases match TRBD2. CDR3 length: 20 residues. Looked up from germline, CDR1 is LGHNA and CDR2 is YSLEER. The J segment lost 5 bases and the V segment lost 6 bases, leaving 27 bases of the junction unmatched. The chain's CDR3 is CASRPPLAGKGREERDEQYF. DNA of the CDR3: TGCGCCAGCAGACCCCCCCTGGCAGGGAAGGGGCGGGAGGAAAGGGACGAGCAGTACTTC.

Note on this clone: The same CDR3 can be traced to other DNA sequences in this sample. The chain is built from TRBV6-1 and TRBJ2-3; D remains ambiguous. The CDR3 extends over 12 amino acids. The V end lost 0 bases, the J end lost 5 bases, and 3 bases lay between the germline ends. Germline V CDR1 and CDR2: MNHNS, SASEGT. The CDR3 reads CASSEAGDTQYF. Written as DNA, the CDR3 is TGTGCCAGCAGTGAAGCAGGAGATACGCAGTATTTT.

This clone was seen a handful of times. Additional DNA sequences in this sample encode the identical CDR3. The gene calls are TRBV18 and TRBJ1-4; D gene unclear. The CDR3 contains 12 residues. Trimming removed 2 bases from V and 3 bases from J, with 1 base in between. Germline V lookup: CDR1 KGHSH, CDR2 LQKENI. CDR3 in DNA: TGTGCCAGCTCACCAGCTAATGAAAAACTGTTTTTT. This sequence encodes CASSPANEKLFF.

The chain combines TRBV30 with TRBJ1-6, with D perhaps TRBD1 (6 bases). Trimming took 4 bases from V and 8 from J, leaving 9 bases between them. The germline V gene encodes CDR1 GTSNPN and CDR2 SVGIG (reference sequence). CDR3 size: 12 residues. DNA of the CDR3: TGTGCCTGGACAGGGGATGATTCACCCCTCCACTTT. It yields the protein CAWTGDDSPLHF.

The CDR3, as DNA: TGTGCCAGCAGCTTGGCCAACTCAGATACGCAGTATTTT. Its protein product is CASSLANSDTQYF. The V gene is TRBV5-4, the J gene TRBJ2-3; D is uncertain. V was cut by 0 bases and J by 4 bases, with 6 bases left in between. The germline gives CDR1 SGHNT, CDR2 YYREEE (reference sequence). The CDR3 is made up of 13 amino acids.